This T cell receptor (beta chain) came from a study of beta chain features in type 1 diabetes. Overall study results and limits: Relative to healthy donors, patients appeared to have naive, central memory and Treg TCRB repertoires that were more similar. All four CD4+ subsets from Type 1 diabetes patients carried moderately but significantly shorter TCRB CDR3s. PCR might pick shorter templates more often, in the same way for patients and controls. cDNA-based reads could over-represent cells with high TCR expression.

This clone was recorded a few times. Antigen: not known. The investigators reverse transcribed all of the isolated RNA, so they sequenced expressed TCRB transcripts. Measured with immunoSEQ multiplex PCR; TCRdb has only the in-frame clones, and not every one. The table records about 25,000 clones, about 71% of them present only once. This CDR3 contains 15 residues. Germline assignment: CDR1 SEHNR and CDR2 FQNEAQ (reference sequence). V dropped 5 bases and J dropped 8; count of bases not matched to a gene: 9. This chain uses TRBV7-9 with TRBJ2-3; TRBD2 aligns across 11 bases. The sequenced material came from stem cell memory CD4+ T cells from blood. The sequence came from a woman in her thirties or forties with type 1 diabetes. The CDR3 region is CASSQTSGALLTQYF. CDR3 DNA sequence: TGTGCCAGCAGCCAGACTAGCGGGGCCCTCCTTACGCAGTATTTT.